This TCR beta chain was recovered during a study of molecular identifiers for immune sequencing clone quantification. Study conclusions and caveats: Single-cell amounts of spiked Jurkat TCR RNA were reportedly detectable among over 900,000 naive cells. Highly expanded clones may be undercounted when identical TCR molecules share barcodes.

Note on this clonotype: The antigen is undetermined.

This CDR3 region has 13 residues. Trimming cost V 0 bases and J 4 bases, with 7 bases left between them. CDR1 GTSNPN and CDR2 SVGIG come from the germline V gene (reference sequence). Previously described methods with listed TCR primers produced the bulk TCR libraries. TCRdb fed the PCR reads into MiXCR, producing one record per CDR3 protein. Of about 500,000 distinct CDR3 sequences listed, over 20% are singletons. The V and J genes are TRBV30 and TRBJ1-5; tentative D call: TRBD1 (6 bases). The source of this sequence is a human donor in good health. Some libraries in this study had Jurkat cell RNA spiked in. Sequenced sample: naive CD8+ T cells from blood, with Jurkat cell RNA spiked in. Documented subset: FACS-sorted CD8+CD4-CCR7+CD45RA+ naive T cells. The CDR3 sequence: CAWSVDRNQPQHF. The CDR3 DNA reads as TGTGCCTGGAGTGTAGACAGGAATCAGCCCCAGCATTTT. Full variable domain (outside the CDR3, taken from reference TRBV30 and TRBJ1-5): SQTIHQWPATLVQPVGSPLSLECTVEGTSNPNLYWYRQAAGRGLQLLFYSVGIGQISSEVPQNLSASRPQDRQFILSSKKLLLSDSGFYLCAWSVDRNQPQHFGDGTRLSIL.